The T cell receptor (beta chain) under discussion was sequenced for a study of OX40 agonist ivuxolimab in advanced cancers. Study at large: Ivuxolimab was delivered to patients intravenously every 2 weeks at doses spanning 0.01 to 10 mg/kg.

This clone was observed once. The CDR3 covers 15 residues. V dropped 4 bases and J dropped 2; count of bases not matched to a gene: 4. Germline CDR1 is LNHDA and CDR2 is SQIVND (reference sequence). TCRdb's copy holds only in-frame clones and misses some; the assay was immunoSEQ multiplex PCR. The repertoire consists of about 58,000 clones, with over 80% occurring once and the leading ten covering approximately 3.5%. The material sequenced was CD4+ or CD8+ T cells sorted from blood, taken in a trial of the OX40 agonist ivuxolimab. The sequence was obtained from an adult with an advanced solid tumor such as melanoma, head and neck, liver or kidney cancer. The chain recombines TRBV19 with TRBJ2-7; 11 bases are a match to TRBD2. CDR3 bases: TGTGCCAGTAGTACTGTAGCGGGGGGGCCCTACGAGCAGTACTTC. It encodes CASSTVAGGPYEQYF.